One and the same sample provided the 5 T cell receptor beta chains below, sequenced in a study of blood T cells in healthy people across ages. A second PCR, run for 7 to 11 cycles, used a sample-barcoded 5' primer plus a J-beta primer mix. TCRdb called the 5' RACE reads again in MiXCR, with one record for every CDR3 protein. The profile covers 800,000 to 1,000,000 distinct CDR3 sequences, with approximately 49% appearing a single time and roughly 13% taken by the ten largest. The sample was blood. Source of these receptors: a man aged 25 to 45 in good health.

The chain uses TRBV12-3 or TRBV12-4 and TRBJ1-1, with D maybe TRBD1 (6 bases). Trimming removed 10 bases from V and 2 bases from J, with 14 bases in between. This CDR3 has 13 amino acids. The CDR3 DNA reads TGTGCCACCAAGAAGGGGGGAAACACTGAAGCTTTCTTT. This sequence encodes CATKKGGNTEAFF.

A word on this clonotype: A read error may be the cause here, since a much bigger clone is one base away. The V call is TRBV7-2, the J call TRBJ2-7; D is uncertain. This CDR3 region has 14 residues. Germline assignment: CDR1 SGHTA and CDR2 FQGNSA. V dropped 6 bases and J dropped 7 bases, with 19 bases sitting between them. The CDR3 bases are TGTGCCAGCAGGGCCAGAAGCTCCTACAATGAGCAGTACTTC. Translating gives CASRARSSYNEQYF.

This clonotype came up once. The V and J genes are TRBV6-5 and TRBJ2-5; 9 bases map to TRBD1. The assigned J gene may be wrong: the sequence end matches TRBJ2-7 better. Germline V gene sequence: CDR1 MNHEY, CDR2 SVGAGI. The CDR3 has 15 residues. CDR3 protein: CASSSGTGNPYEQYF. The CDR3 DNA reads as TGTGCCAGCAGCTCCGGGACAGGGAATCCCTACGAGCAGTACTTC.

This chain connects TRBV29-1 to TRBJ2-7; a weak D match, TRBD1 (6 bases). The CDR3 runs to 12 residues. Germline CDR1 reads SQVTM; CDR2 reads ANQGSEA. The germline V and J ends were trimmed by 4 bases and 2 bases, with 9 bases remaining between them. In DNA form, the CDR3 reads TGCAGCGTTGGGACAGCCCCCTACGAGCAGTACTTC. It encodes CSVGTAPYEQYF.

V and J are TRBV12-3 or TRBV12-4 and TRBJ2-1; possible D gene TRBD2, 6 bases. This CDR3 region has 17 residues. Trimming took off 7 bases at V and 2 bases at J, with 21 bases between the two ends. DNA for the CDR3: TGTGCCAGCACCATAAATCGGGGGAAATCCACCTACAATGAGCAGTTCTTC. This codes for CASTINRGKSTYNEQFF.